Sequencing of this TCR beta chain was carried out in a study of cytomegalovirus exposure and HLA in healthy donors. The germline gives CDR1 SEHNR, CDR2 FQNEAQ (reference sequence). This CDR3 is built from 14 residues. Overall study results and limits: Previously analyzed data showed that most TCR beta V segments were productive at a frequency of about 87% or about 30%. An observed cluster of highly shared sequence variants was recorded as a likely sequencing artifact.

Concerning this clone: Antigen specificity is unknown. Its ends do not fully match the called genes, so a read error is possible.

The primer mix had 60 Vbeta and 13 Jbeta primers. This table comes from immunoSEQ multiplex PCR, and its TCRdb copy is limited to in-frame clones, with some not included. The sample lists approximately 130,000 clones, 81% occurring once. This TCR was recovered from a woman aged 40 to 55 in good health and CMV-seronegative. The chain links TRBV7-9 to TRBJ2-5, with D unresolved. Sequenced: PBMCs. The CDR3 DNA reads TGTTCCAGCAGCTTAGTCGCGGACCAAGAGACCCAGTACTTC. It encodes CSSSLVADQETQYF.